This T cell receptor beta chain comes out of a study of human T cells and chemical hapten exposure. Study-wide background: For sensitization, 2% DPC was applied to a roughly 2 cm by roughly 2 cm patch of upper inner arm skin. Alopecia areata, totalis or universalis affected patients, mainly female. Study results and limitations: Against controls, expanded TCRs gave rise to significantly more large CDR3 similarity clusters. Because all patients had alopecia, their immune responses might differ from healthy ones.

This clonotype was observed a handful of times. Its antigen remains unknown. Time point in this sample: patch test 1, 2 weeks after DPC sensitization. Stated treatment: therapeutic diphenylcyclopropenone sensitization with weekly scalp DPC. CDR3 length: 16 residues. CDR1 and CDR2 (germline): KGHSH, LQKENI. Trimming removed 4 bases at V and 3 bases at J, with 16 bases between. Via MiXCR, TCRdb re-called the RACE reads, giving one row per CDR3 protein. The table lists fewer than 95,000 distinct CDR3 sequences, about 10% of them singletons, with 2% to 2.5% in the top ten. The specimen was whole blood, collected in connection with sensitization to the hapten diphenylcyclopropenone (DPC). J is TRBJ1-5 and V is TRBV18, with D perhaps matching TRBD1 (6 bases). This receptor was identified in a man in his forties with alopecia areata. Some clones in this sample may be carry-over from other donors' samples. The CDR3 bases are TGTGCCAGCTCACTACAGGGACGGGGGTACAATCAGCCCCAGCATTTT. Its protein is CASSLQGRGYNQPQHF. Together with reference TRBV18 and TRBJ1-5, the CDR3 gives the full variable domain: NAGVMQNPRHLVRRRGQEARLRCSPMKGHSHVYWYRQLPEEGLKFMVYLQKENIIDESGMPKERFSAEFPKEGPSILRIQQVVRGDSAAYFCASSLQGRGYNQPQHFGDGTRLSIL.